This TCR beta chain came from a study of blood T cell repertoires in COVID-19. The wider study: Samples representing acute and convalescent COVID-19 were sourced from the United States, Italy and Spain. T cells, B-cell-depleted T cells, or PBMCs supplied cDNA or gDNA.

Under the authors' procedure: The authors estimated nucleated cell counts from reference gene primer amplification. TCRdb's table, derived via immunoSEQ multiplex PCR, lists solely in-frame clones and lacks some. The DNA gave D and trimming, while V, J and clone size come from that table. The profile shows more than 200,000 clones, around 88% of them singletons. V shed 1 base and J shed 1 base, with 16 bases lying between them. Germline V CDR1 and CDR2: SEHNR, FQNEAQ (reference sequence). The CDR3 length is 18 residues. The sequenced sample consisted of peripheral blood. The chain uses TRBV7-9 and TRBJ2-2; possible D gene TRBD2, 6 bases. The origin of this receptor is a man aged 25 to 40 with active or convalescent COVID-19. The CDR3 sequence is CASSLESLAVKNTGELFF. The CDR3 region has the DNA TGTGCCAGCAGCTTAGAATCACTAGCTGTTAAGAACACCGGGGAGCTGTTTTTT.